This entry features one TCR beta chain sequence. These data belong to a study of technical replicates of blood from several donors. Germline assignment: CDR1 MNHEY and CDR2 SMNVEV (reference sequence). The CDR3 has 19 amino acids. Unmatched junction bases numbered 18, after V lost 3 bases and J lost 6 bases. Profiled with immunoSEQ multiplex PCR; TCRdb holds only in-frame clones, not every one. Of tens of thousands of clones in the sample, around 94% were seen once. V is TRBV27 and J is TRBJ2-3; 10 nucleotides match TRBD2. This receptor was taken from a human donor in good health. Specimen: T cells isolated from PBMCs. CDR3 region: CASSFIGQGGSGRNDTQYF. The CDR3 DNA is TGTGCCAGCAGTTTTATCGGACAGGGTGGTAGCGGGAGGAATGATACGCAGTATTTT.